Each of the 25 T cell receptor beta chains below was sequenced from the same sample in a study of shared clonotypes between healthy human individuals. The table came from immunoSEQ multiplex PCR; TCRdb's copy has only in-frame clones and leaves some out. The sample includes about 2 million clones, about 95% seen only once; the top ten take roughly 0.13%. The sequenced sample was naive CD4+ T cells sorted from blood. Subset specified: CD45RA+ positively selected. These TCRs come from a man younger than 30 in good health.

The chain couples TRBV14 to TRBJ1-1, with 9 bases that match TRBD1. The V segment lost 4 bases and the J segment 8 bases; nucleotides outside the gene matches: 5. Germline-derived CDR1 and CDR2 are SGHDN and FVKESK. This CDR3 contains 13 residues. The CDR3 region is CASSPWTGEEAFF. CDR3 in DNA: TGTGCCAGCAGCCCCTGGACAGGGGAGGAAGCTTTCTTT.

This clone was seen only once. The genes are TRBV7-8 and TRBJ2-7; D remains ambiguous. V lost 3 bases and J lost 0, with 6 bases in between. Germline loops: CDR1 SGHVS, CDR2 FQNEAQ. The CDR3 is made up of 13 amino acids. DNA of the CDR3: TGTGCCAGCAGCTTCCCAGCCTCCTACGAGCAGTACTTC. This gives the protein CASSFPASYEQYF.

The table lists this clone with a count of one. The V call is TRBV30, the J call TRBJ2-5; D gene ambiguous. Germline CDR1 is GTSNPN and CDR2 is SVGIG (reference sequence). CDR3 length equals 11 residues. The V end was cut by 3 bases, the J end by 5 bases, with 7 bases between. DNA for the CDR3: TGTGCCTGGAGGAACTTTGAGACCCAGTACTTC. Its translation: CAWRNFETQYF.

This sequence joins TRBV4-1 and TRBJ2-7; perhaps TRBD2 as D (6 bases). CDR1 and CDR2 from the germline V gene are MGHRA and YSYEKL. V was clipped by 3 bases and J by 6 bases, with 21 bases between them. This CDR3 comprises 16 residues. CDR3 residues: CASSQSAAQRGGEQYF. In DNA, the CDR3 is TGCGCCAGCAGCCAGTCAGCGGCACAAAGGGGAGGCGAGCAGTACTTC.

The chain employs TRBV6-1 and TRBJ1-1; maybe TRBD1 (6 bases). The CDR3 contains 13 residues. Looked up from germline, CDR1 is MNHNS and CDR2 is SASEGT. Deletions cut 5 bases from V and 0 bases from J, with 7 bases between. CDR3 amino acids: CASSWTVNTEAFF. CDR3 coding DNA: TGTGCCAGCAGTTGGACAGTGAACACTGAAGCTTTCTTT.

As to this clone: This sample also contains other DNA sequences that code for the same CDR3. The rearrangement joins TRBV2 to TRBJ2-7, with D possibly matching TRBD2 (6 bases). Germline CDR1 reads SNHLY; CDR2 reads FYNNEI. Trimming pared 4 bases from V and 4 bases from J, leaving 11 bases between. The CDR3 runs to 13 residues. DNA of the CDR3: TGTGCCAGCAGTGTTTTGGGGGGTTACGAGCAGTACTTC. Residues: CASSVLGGYEQYF.

The chain joins TRBV6-5 to TRBJ2-7, with D perhaps TRBD1 (6 bases). The CDR3 length is 14 residues. The V gene's germline CDR1 is MNHEY and CDR2 SVGAGI. Trimming took off 5 bases at V and 2 bases at J, with 13 bases between the two ends. CDR3 residues: CASSRGHGPYEQYF. In nucleotides, the CDR3 is TGTGCCAGCAGTCGGGGACACGGGCCCTACGAGCAGTACTTC.

The V gene is TRBV6-4, the J gene TRBJ2-7, with D tentatively TRBD1 (6 bases). The CDR3 spans 13 residues. V gave up 4 bases and J gave up 6 bases, with 13 bases separating them. Germline V lookup: CDR1 MRHNA, CDR2 SNTAGT. The CDR3 DNA reads TGTGCCAGCAGTGCCATACAGGGATCCGAGCAGTACTTC. Amino acids: CASSAIQGSEQYF.

The chain employs TRBV9 and TRBJ1-1; D not resolved. The CDR3 has 13 amino acids. In germline, CDR1 is SGDLS, CDR2 YYNGEE. Trimming removed 2 bases from V and 1 base from J, with 6 bases in between. CDR3 nucleotide sequence: TGTGCCAGCAGCGTGATGGCGAACACTGAAGCTTTCTTT. It codes for CASSVMANTEAFF.

Details on this clone: A much more abundant neighbour one base away suggests this may be a read error. This chain uses TRBV6-5 with TRBJ2-2; the match to TRBD2 covers 8 bases. The CDR3 has 14 amino acids. V was clipped by 5 bases and J by 5 bases; unmatched bases: 4. CDR1 and CDR2 (germline): MNHEY, SVGAGI. The CDR3 spells CASSGAGETGELFF. The CDR3 DNA reads TGTGCCAGCAGTGGAGCGGGGGAGACCGGGGAGCTGTTTTTT.

The chain employs TRBV6-6 and TRBJ1-1; D uncertain. Between the trimmed V and J ends, which lost 6 bases and 8 bases, there was a span of 10 bases. The length of the CDR3 is 11 residues. From germline, CDR1 is MNHNY and CDR2 SVGAGI (reference sequence). CDR3 protein: CASSLSIEAFF. CDR3 coding DNA: TGTGCCAGCAGCCTCTCGATAGAAGCTTTCTTT.

The chain carries TRBV19 and TRBJ2-7; D remains ambiguous. The V end lost 1 base, the J end lost 6 bases, and 13 bases lay between the germline ends. This CDR3 spans 14 amino acids. Germline-derived CDR1 and CDR2 are LNHDA and SQIVND (reference sequence). CDR3 sequence (DNA): TGTGCCAGTAGTATAGTTGGGCAGACAAGCGAGCAGTACTTC. Its protein is CASSIVGQTSEQYF.

The V and J genes are TRBV5-4 and TRBJ2-5; 13 bases are shared with TRBD2. Germline CDR1 SGHNT, CDR2 YYREEE (reference sequence). With V trimmed by 4 bases and J by 1 base, 7 bases remained unmatched. This CDR3 is built from 17 residues. The CDR3 bases are TGTGCCAGCAGCCTCGGACTAGCGGGGGAGACCCAAGAGACCCAGTACTTC. It is translated as CASSLGLAGETQETQYF.

CDR3 in DNA: TGTGCCAGCAGTCGGGACAGTACAAACACTGAAGCTTTCTTT. It encodes CASSRDSTNTEAFF. The V gene is TRBV11-2, the J gene TRBJ1-1; 7 bases agree with TRBD1. The germline V gene has CDR1 SGHAT and CDR2 FQNNGV. The length of the CDR3 is 14 residues. Trimming cost V 6 bases and J 2 bases; bases outside gene matches: 6.

The table lists this clone with a count of one. The rearrangement links TRBV15 to TRBJ2-1; D is possibly TRBD2 (6 bases). Germline CDR1 LNHNV, CDR2 YYDKDF (reference sequence). This CDR3 comprises 17 residues. V gave up 4 bases and J gave up 15 bases, with 31 bases separating them. The CDR3 protein is CATSTTLREDWRSPPFF. The CDR3 DNA reads as TGTGCCACCAGCACGACCCTCAGGGAGGACTGGCGGTCGCCTCCGTTCTTC.

The rearrangement joins TRBV7-2 to TRBJ2-7; D possibly corresponds to TRBD2 (6 bases). The CDR3 has 15 residues. The ends were cut back, 5 bases at V and 1 base at J, with 15 bases in the middle. The germline V gene has CDR1 SGHTA and CDR2 FQGNSA. The CDR3 coding sequence is TGTGCCAGCAGCCTTGGGGGGAAGTTATCCTACGAGCAGTACTTC. This translates into CASSLGGKLSYEQYF.

V usage is TRBV7-9 and J usage is TRBJ1-1, with 11 positions matching TRBD1. There are 15 residues in the CDR3. In germline, CDR1 is SEHNR, CDR2 FQNEAQ (reference sequence). With V trimmed by 5 bases and J by 5 bases, 7 bases remained unmatched. In DNA form, the CDR3 reads TGTGCCAGCAGCGCCCTGGACAGGGGGCTTACTGAAGCTTTCTTT. It specifies CASSALDRGLTEAFF.

The gene calls are TRBV6-5 and TRBJ1-1; D unclear. Per the germline V gene, CDR1 is MNHEY and CDR2 is SVGAGI. CDR3 length equals 14 residues. With 6 bases removed from V and 4 bases from J, the gap between germline ends came to 15 bases. In DNA form, the CDR3 reads TGTGCCAGCAGCCTAAACAAAGCTCCCACTGAAGCTTTCTTT. Its protein is CASSLNKAPTEAFF.

V and J are TRBV27 and TRBJ1-1; TRBD1 aligns across 10 bases. The V and J ends lost 6 bases and 0 bases, in that order; junction bases with no gene match: 7. Germline CDR1 and CDR2: MNHEY and SMNVEV (reference sequence). This CDR3 has 16 residues. The CDR3 region has the DNA TGTGCCAGCAGCCCCCGGACAGGGGGGTTGAACACTGAAGCTTTCTTT. This codes for CASSPRTGGLNTEAFF.

V and J are TRBV7-8 and TRBJ1-3; 8 bases fit TRBD1. This CDR3 is 21 amino acids long. V shed 5 bases and J 0 bases; nucleotides not matched to a gene: 21. The V gene's germline CDR1 is SGHVS and CDR2 FQNEAQ. The DNA of the CDR3 is TGTGCCAGCAGCCCCCCCCAATCCGGGACAGGACGGTCCGACTCTGGAAACACCATATATTTT. It yields the protein CASSPPQSGTGRSDSGNTIYF.

Points on this clone: The identical CDR3 is also encoded by other nucleotide sequences in the sample. This rearrangement joins TRBV29-1 to TRBJ1-1; 9 nucleotides agree with TRBD1. The CDR3 sequence is 12 residues long. V trimming: 7 bases; J trimming: 3 bases; junction bases outside the gene matches: 3. CDR1 SQVTM and CDR2 ANQGSEA come from the germline V gene. The CDR3 reads CSAGQGYTEAFF. Here the CDR3 DNA reads TGCAGCGCCGGACAGGGGTACACTGAAGCTTTCTTT.

The V and J genes are TRBV7-8 and TRBJ1-2; D gene uncertain. Trimming took off 5 bases at V and 1 base at J, with 11 bases between the two ends. The germline V gene has CDR1 SGHVS and CDR2 FQNEAQ. This CDR3 contains 14 residues. CDR3 sequence: CASSQQTINYGYTF. Here the CDR3 DNA reads TGTGCCAGCAGCCAGCAGACTATTAACTATGGCTACACCTTC.

This chain uses TRBV5-4 with TRBJ2-7; D is possibly TRBD1 or TRBD2 (5 bases each). Trimming took off 0 bases at V and 6 bases at J, with 13 bases between the two ends. The CDR3 totals 14 residues. Germline V CDR1 and CDR2: SGHNT, YYREEE (reference sequence). Here the CDR3 reads CASSLETREPEQYF. In DNA form, the CDR3 reads TGTGCCAGCAGCTTGGAGACCAGGGAGCCCGAGCAGTACTTC.

V and J are TRBV30 and TRBJ2-1, with a weak D call TRBD2 (6 bases). Germline CDR1 GTSNPN, CDR2 SVGIG (reference sequence). The CDR3 runs to 15 residues. V was cut by 0 bases and J by 10 bases, with 19 bases left in between. The CDR3, as DNA: TGTGCCTGGAGTGTACGGTCGCGGGGTAGGGCGGAGCAGTTCTTC. The encoded protein is CAWSVRSRGRAEQFF.

This clone was picked up one time. This rearrangement joins TRBV6-1 to TRBJ2-2; D is possibly TRBD2 (7 bases). Germline-derived CDR1 and CDR2 are MNHNS and SASEGT. Trimming cost V 4 bases and J 2 bases, with 14 bases left between them. The CDR3 contains 16 residues. The CDR3 is CASSASAGANTGELFF. As DNA, the CDR3 is TGTGCCAGCAGTGCCTCCGCGGGGGCTAACACCGGGGAGCTGTTTTTT.